This T cell receptor (beta chain) is drawn from a study of Graves' ophthalmopathy and Graves' hyperthyroidism. Study-wide points: Among expanded thyroid clonotypes above 0.001 frequency, most also occurred in blood.

CDR3 regions of TCR beta were amplified from RNA transcripts. First-round RT-PCR employed HTBI primers, with a second-round multiplex PCR after it. TCRdb fed the multiplex PCR reads into MiXCR, producing one record per CDR3 protein. Among a few hundred thousand distinct CDR3 sequences listed, about 21% were seen once. Among the exclusions were patients with other autoimmune diseases, uncontrolled infections, pregnancy or lactation. PBMCs were density-gradient isolated from roughly 9.6 ml fresh blood. Deletions cut 6 bases from V and 5 bases from J, with 10 bases between. The CDR3 is 12 residues long. This clonotype was seen ten or more times. The antigen is unknown.

The rearrangement links TRBV12-3 or TRBV12-4 to TRBJ2-5; D is possibly TRBD1 (5 bases). The sequencing input was peripheral blood. The clonotype was recovered from a woman between 18 and 29 years old with stable Graves' hyperthyroidism. CDR3 residues: CASSFPGETQYF. The CDR3 coding sequence is TGTGCCAGCAGCTTCCCAGGGGAGACCCAGTACTTC.